This is a list of T cell receptor beta chains from one sample in a study of T cell responses to AZD1222 COVID-19 vaccine. Libraries were prepared by immunoSEQ multiplex PCR; TCRdb keeps only in-frame clonotypes and omits some of them. The sample lists under 70,000 clones; over 70% were seen once. Sample: peripheral blood, taken on day 0 of AZD1222 vaccination. Receptors were obtained from an adult in good health. Both conserved end residues are part of each CDR3. D genes are given only for firm matches. Clone size, where shown, is once, few, many, or a class for clones that have expanded.

>TRBV5-4|TRBJ1-1|.|.
CASSSGASNTEAFF
TGTGCCAGCAGCTCCGGGGCCTCGAACACTGAAGCTTTCTTT
>TRBV11-1|TRBJ2-2|.|TRBD2
CASSRTSGSLAGELFF
TGTGCCAGCAGCCGGACTAGCGGGAGTCTCGCCGGGGAGCTGTTTTTT
>TRBV7-2|TRBJ2-4|.|TRBD2
CASSSRGTSGRSKNIQYF
TGTGCCAGCAGCTCCCGAGGGACTAGCGGGAGGTCTAAAAACATTCAGTACTTC
>TRBV5-1|TRBJ2-6|.|.
CASSFGAGANVLTF
TGCGCCAGCAGCTTTGGGGCTGGGGCCAACGTCCTGACTTTC
>TRBV6-6|TRBJ2-1|.|.
CASSYGGAGEQFF
TGTGCCAGCAGTTACGGGGGGGCGGGTGAGCAGTTCTTC
>TRBV7-2|TRBJ1-2|.|.
CASSLPGRRNYGYTF
TGTGCCAGCAGCTTACCCGGTCGCAGAAACTATGGCTACACCTTC
>TRBV7-2|TRBJ2-5|.|TRBD1
CASSLVGDRGETQYF
TGTGCCAGCAGCTTAGTAGGGGACAGGGGAGAGACCCAGTACTTC
>TRBV12-3/TRBV12-4|TRBJ1-6|.|.
CASSLAAGILHF
TGTGCCAGCAGTTTGGCGGCAGGGATCCTCCACTTT
>TRBV6-5|TRBJ2-7|.|.
CASRKGQSYEQYF
TGTGCCAGCAGAAAAGGACAATCCTACGAGCAGTACTTC
>TRBV4-2|TRBJ2-7|once|TRBD1
CASSLRGQGPYEQYF
TGTGCCAGCAGCCTACGGGGACAGGGGCCCTACGAGCAGTACTTC
>TRBV5-1|TRBJ1-2|.|.
CASSLVGMSGNGYTF
TGCGCCAGCAGCTTGGTGGGTATGTCGGGCAATGGCTACACCTTC
>TRBV29-1|TRBJ1-1|.|.
CGGTTVNTEAFF
TGCGGGGGGACGACAGTGAACACTGAAGCTTTCTTT
>TRBV3-1/TRBV3-2|TRBJ1-3|once|.
CASSGQSSGNTIYF
TGTGCCAGCAGCGGACAAAGCTCTGGAAACACCATATATTTT
>TRBV10-3|TRBJ2-3|.|.
CAISEDSSSTDTQYF
TGTGCCATCAGTGAGGACAGCTCTAGCACAGATACGCAGTATTTT
>TRBV2|TRBJ2-1|.|TRBD2
CASTRLAGGGYNEQFF
TGTGCCAGCACCCGACTAGCGGGAGGGGGCTACAATGAGCAGTTCTTC
>TRBV19|TRBJ2-7|.|.
CASSESGGRTYEQYF
TGTGCCAGTAGTGAATCAGGGGGGCGAACCTACGAGCAGTACTTC
>TRBV30|TRBJ2-3|.|.
CAWSGQDPREVQYF
TGTGCCTGGAGTGGACAGGACCCCAGGGAGGTGCAGTATTTT
>TRBV5-1|TRBJ1-1|.|.
CASSLGRPNTEAFF
TGCGCCAGCAGCTTGGGACGGCCGAACACTGAAGCTTTCTTT
>TRBV24-1|TRBJ2-2|.|.
CATSDLQGSGELFF
TGTGCCACCAGTGATTTGCAGGGGAGCGGGGAGCTGTTTTTT
>TRBV27|TRBJ2-1|few|.
CASSLVGSYYNEQFF
TGTGCCAGCAGTTTAGTAGGGAGCTACTACAATGAGCAGTTCTTC
>TRBV14|TRBJ2-1|.|.
CASSHLGDEQFF
TGTGCCAGCAGCCACTTGGGGGATGAGCAGTTCTTC
>TRBV2|TRBJ2-1|.|.
CASSEVGIGWHEQFF
TGTGCCAGCAGTGAAGTAGGTATTGGGTGGCATGAGCAGTTCTTC
>TRBV6-5|TRBJ2-1|.|TRBD2
CASSLAGESNEQFF
TGTGCCAGCAGTTTAGCGGGAGAGTCCAATGAGCAGTTCTTC
>TRBV6-1|TRBJ2-3|.|TRBD2
CASSERGGRVDTQYF
TGTGCCAGCAGTGAAAGGGGCGGGAGGGTAGATACGCAGTATTTT
>TRBV11-3|TRBJ2-5|.|.
CASSLDLSRAQYF
TGTGCCAGCAGCTTAGATCTTAGCCGGGCCCAGTACTTC
>TRBV2|TRBJ2-3|.|.
CASTRSESTDTQYF
TGTGCCAGCACGAGATCCGAGTCCACAGATACGCAGTATTTT
>TRBV7-2|TRBJ2-3|medium-sized|TRBD2
CASSLVSGGGSDTQYF
TGTGCCAGCAGCTTAGTGTCGGGAGGCGGGTCAGATACGCAGTATTTT
>TRBV7-9|TRBJ1-1|.|TRBD1
CASTRTLGTGETEAFF
TGTGCCAGCACCAGAACTCTCGGGACAGGGGAAACTGAAGCTTTCTTT